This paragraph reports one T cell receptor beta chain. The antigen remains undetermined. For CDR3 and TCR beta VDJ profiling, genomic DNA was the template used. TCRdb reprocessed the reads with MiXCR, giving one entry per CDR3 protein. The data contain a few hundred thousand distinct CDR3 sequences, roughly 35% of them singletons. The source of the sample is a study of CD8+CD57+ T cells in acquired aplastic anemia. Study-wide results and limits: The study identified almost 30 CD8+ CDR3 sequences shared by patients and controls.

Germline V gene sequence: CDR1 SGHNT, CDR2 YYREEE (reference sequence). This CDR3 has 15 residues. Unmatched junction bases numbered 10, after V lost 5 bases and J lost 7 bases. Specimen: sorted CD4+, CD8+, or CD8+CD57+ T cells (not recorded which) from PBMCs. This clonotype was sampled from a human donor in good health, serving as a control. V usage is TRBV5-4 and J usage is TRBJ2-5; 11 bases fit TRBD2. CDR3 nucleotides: TGTGCCAGCAGTCAGGGACTAGCGGAGCATTCGACCCAGTACTTC. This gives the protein CASSQGLAEHSTQYF.